The 8 T cell receptor beta chains in this list originate from one sample, sequenced in a study. Each CDR3 protein is one row after TCRdb ran MiXCR on the 5' RACE reads. The sample carries about 5,700 distinct CDR3 sequences, under 40% recorded once. The sequenced material came from naive CD4+ T cells sorted from a lymph node. Subset indicated: naive CD4+ T cells, CD4+CD45RA+CD25-. Receptor source: a female donor with breast cancer.

This clonotype was detected only a few times. V is TRBV4-2 and J is TRBJ2-3, with D perhaps assigned TRBD1 or TRBD2 (5 bases each). The CDR3 covers 15 residues. Trimming took off 8 bases at V and 2 bases at J, with 17 bases between the two ends. Germline CDR1 LGHNA, CDR2 YNFKEQ. The CDR3 protein is CASHSGTEHTDTQYF. In nucleotides, the CDR3 is TGTGCCAGCCACTCCGGGACGGAACACACAGATACGCAGTATTTT.

Relative to its sample, this clonotype is large. The chain carries TRBV29-1 and TRBJ2-5; D call uncertain. CDR1 is SQVTM, CDR2 ANQGSEA, per germline. Between the trimmed V and J ends, which lost 6 bases and 4 bases, there was a span of 15 bases. This CDR3 spans 13 amino acids. CDR3 in DNA: TGCAGCGTCGATAAGGTGGTCGGAGAGACCCAGTACTTC. This encodes CSVDKVVGETQYF.

The CDR3 spells CAWSAAVEQFF. DNA for the CDR3: TGTGCCTGGAGTGCAGCGGTTGAGCAGTTCTTC. The chain combines TRBV30 with TRBJ2-1, with TRBD2 as a possible D gene (5 bases). The germline V gene encodes CDR1 GTSNPN and CDR2 SVGIG (reference sequence). V was cut by 1 base and J by 9 bases, with 7 bases left in between. This CDR3 has 11 residues.

J is TRBJ2-7 and V is TRBV6-1, with a tentative D call TRBD2 (5 bases). Germline CDR1 and CDR2: MNHNS and SASEGT. Trimming took off 1 base at V and 3 bases at J, with 10 bases between the two ends. The length of the CDR3 is 14 residues. The DNA for the CDR3 is TGTGCCAGCAGTGAAGGATGGAGGCTCTACGAGCAGTACTTC. Translated: CASSEGWRLYEQYF.

This clonotype counts as medium-sized. The J gene is TRBJ2-3, the V gene TRBV20-1; D is tentatively TRBD1 or TRBD2 (5 bases each). Germline V gives CDR1 DFQATT, CDR2 SNEGSKA (reference sequence). There are 14 residues in the CDR3. Trimming cost V 5 bases and J 2 bases, with 14 bases left between them. DNA for the CDR3: TGCAGTGCTCGGGACCCTACCCCCACAGATACGCAGTATTTT. Its protein product is CSARDPTPTDTQYF.

This clonotype was detected a few times. This chain's CDR3 is CASSRTVSTDTQYF. As DNA, the CDR3 is TGCGCCAGCAGCCGGACAGTATCCACAGATACGCAGTATTTT. The chain combines TRBV4-3 with TRBJ2-3, with D tentatively TRBD1 (6 bases). Trimming pared 4 bases from V and 2 bases from J, leaving 10 bases between. The CDR3 covers 14 residues. Germline CDR1 and CDR2: LGHNA and YSLEER.

This clonotype turned up a few times. The junction and the germline gene differ at one end; a read error may be behind it. The CDR3 here is CASSQGVQPQHF. CDR3 bases: TGTGCCAGCAGCCAAGGGGTACAGCCCCAGCATTTT. The rearrangement links TRBV4-1 to TRBJ1-5, with a possible D match to TRBD1 (5 bases). From germline, CDR1 is MGHRA and CDR2 YSYEKL. The CDR3 is 12 amino acids.

This clonotype is labeled medium-sized (0.01 to 0.1%). The DNA of the CDR3 is TGCAGTGCTACTGGCACAGATACGCAGTATTTT. It encodes CSATGTDTQYF. This rearrangement joins TRBV20-1 to TRBJ2-3; D is uncertain. Germline CDR1 DFQATT, CDR2 SNEGSKA (reference sequence). The V and J ends lost 4 bases and 1 base respectively, with 3 bases between them. There are 11 residues in the CDR3.